The present TCR beta chain was sequenced within a study of blood T cell repertoires in COVID-19. Some clones are missing from TCRdb's copy, which holds only in-frame ones; the method was immunoSEQ multiplex PCR. The sample records about 190,000 clones, approximately 91% being singletons. J lost 5 bases, V lost 5 bases, and 10 bases had no gene match. CDR1 and CDR2 from the germline V gene are SGHVS and FQNEAQ. The CDR3 runs to 15 residues. The rearrangement links TRBV7-8 to TRBJ1-2; 8 bases fit TRBD1. This receptor was obtained from a man aged 40-50 years with acute or convalescent COVID-19. The material sequenced was peripheral blood. CDR3 region: CASSLGTGGAYGYTF. The CDR3 DNA sequence: TGTGCCAGCAGCCTGGGGACAGGAGGTGCTTATGGCTACACCTTC.